The rows below give T cell receptor beta chains drawn from one sample of a study of human T cells and chemical hapten exposure. TCRdb independently ran MiXCR on the RACE reads; one entry per CDR3 protein. The table includes about 120,000 distinct CDR3 sequences, roughly 15% detected once. The sequenced sample was whole blood, obtained in connection with sensitization to the hapten diphenylcyclopropenone (DPC). These receptors all come from a man aged 18-30 years with alopecia areata. Some clones in this sample may be carry-over from other donors' samples. Both conserved end residues are part of each CDR3. D genes are given only for firm matches.

J | V | length | D | CDR3
TRBJ1-4 | TRBV6-5 | 12 | NA | CASSRQNEKLFF
TRBJ1-6 | TRBV4-1 | 15 | NA | CASSQEIRENSPLHF
TRBJ1-2 | TRBV3-1 | 17 | TRBD1 | CASSQLIRDRANYGYTF
TRBJ2-1 | TRBV29-1 | 16 | TRBD2 | CSVERRGGNFVNEQFF
TRBJ2-1 | TRBV20-1 | 18 | TRBD2 | CSARAGTSGGDPYNEQFF
TRBJ2-2 | TRBV7-9 | 15 | NA | CASSSPERQPGELFF
TRBJ2-1 | TRBV19 | 13 | TRBD1 | CASNGDSYNEQFF
TRBJ1-5 | TRBV5-1 | 15 | NA | CASSLENRANQPQHF
TRBJ2-4 | TRBV6-2/TRBV6-3 | 15 | NA | CASSYVGRAKNIQYF
TRBJ2-3 | TRBV7-2 | 15 | TRBD2 | CASSQTSGAGDTQYF
TRBJ1-5 | TRBV15 | 15 | NA | CATSRDRSGPQPQHF
TRBJ1-1 | TRBV12-3/TRBV12-4 | 13 | NA | CASSLVRNTEAFF
TRBJ2-3 | TRBV5-6 | 16 | TRBD1 | CASSIEGQGVTDTQYF
TRBJ2-1 | TRBV6-2/TRBV6-3 | 15 | TRBD2 | CASSYRAGGYNEQFF
TRBJ2-3 | TRBV29-1 | 11 | NA | CSVGWTDTQYF
TRBJ1-1 | TRBV7-2 | 13 | NA | CASRQTGNTEAFF
TRBJ2-5 | TRBV6-5 | 16 | NA | CASSYTAGTAKETQYF
TRBJ2-6 | TRBV6-5 | 17 | NA | CASSYYSGGAGANVLTF
TRBJ2-5 | TRBV6-6 | 16 | NA | CASSYSQSGVAETQYF
TRBJ1-5 | TRBV7-8 | 15 | NA | CASSLADPDNQPQHF
TRBJ1-2 | TRBV4-3 | 15 | TRBD1 | CASSQDKRTGYGYTF
TRBJ1-5 | TRBV5-4 | 15 | NA | CASSAGTGSNQPQHF
TRBJ2-6 | TRBV10-3 | 16 | TRBD1 | CAISATGTSGAKVLTF
TRBJ1-2 | TRBV2 | 13 | NA | CASTRSPSYGYTF
TRBJ2-3 | TRBV24-1 | 17 | TRBD2 | CATSARGTSGDSDTQYF
TRBJ1-5 | TRBV7-9 | 13 | NA | CASSLLEDSPQHF
TRBJ1-1 | TRBV5-1 | 16 | NA | CASSLAEGTFNTEAFF
TRBJ1-1 | TRBV10-2 | 15 | NA | CASSETTGPGTEAFF
TRBJ1-1 | TRBV6-2/TRBV6-3 | 13 | NA | CASSWGVRTEAFF
TRBJ1-2 | TRBV10-3 | 11 | NA | CAISGGLGYTF
TRBJ1-2 | TRBV5-8 | 13 | NA | CASSQNRVYGYTF
TRBJ2-3 | TRBV9 | 17 | TRBD2 | CASSSGLAGERADTQYF
TRBJ1-4 | TRBV5-6 | 19 | NA | CASSLRQTSIRATNEKLFF
TRBJ1-1 | TRBV18 | 13 | NA | CASSPYRADEAFF
TRBJ1-1 | TRBV10-2 | 14 | NA | CASSVVGLDTEAFF
TRBJ2-1 | TRBV4-3 | 14 | NA | CASSQNREIHEQFF
TRBJ1-1 | TRBV9 | 12 | TRBD1 | CASGQGNSEAFF
TRBJ2-1 | TRBV3-1 | 16 | TRBD2 | CASSQVQRGLYNEQFF
TRBJ2-3 | TRBV4-1 | 18 | NA | CASSPFPLPTEDTDTQYF
TRBJ1-1 | TRBV7-6 | 14 | NA | CASSSSGPNTEAFF
TRBJ1-2 | TRBV7-2 | 13 | NA | CASSTGLNYGYTF
TRBJ2-5 | TRBV6-2/TRBV6-3 | 15 | NA | CASSSDDWDEETQYF
TRBJ2-4 | TRBV7-2 | 17 | NA | CASSLVRGDLAKNIQYF
TRBJ2-5 | TRBV11-2 | 14 | TRBD1 | CASKIQGFEETQYF
TRBJ1-5 | TRBV9 | 14 | NA | CASSMYESNQPQHF
TRBJ1-1 | TRBV6-5 | 14 | NA | CASNTFGRNTEAFF
TRBJ2-1 | TRBV29-1 | 14 | TRBD2 | CSVANRGGRNEQFF
TRBJ2-7 | TRBV27 | 14 | NA | CASSPTRGAGEQYF
TRBJ2-7 | TRBV4-2 | 14 | NA | CASSHPEASYEQYF